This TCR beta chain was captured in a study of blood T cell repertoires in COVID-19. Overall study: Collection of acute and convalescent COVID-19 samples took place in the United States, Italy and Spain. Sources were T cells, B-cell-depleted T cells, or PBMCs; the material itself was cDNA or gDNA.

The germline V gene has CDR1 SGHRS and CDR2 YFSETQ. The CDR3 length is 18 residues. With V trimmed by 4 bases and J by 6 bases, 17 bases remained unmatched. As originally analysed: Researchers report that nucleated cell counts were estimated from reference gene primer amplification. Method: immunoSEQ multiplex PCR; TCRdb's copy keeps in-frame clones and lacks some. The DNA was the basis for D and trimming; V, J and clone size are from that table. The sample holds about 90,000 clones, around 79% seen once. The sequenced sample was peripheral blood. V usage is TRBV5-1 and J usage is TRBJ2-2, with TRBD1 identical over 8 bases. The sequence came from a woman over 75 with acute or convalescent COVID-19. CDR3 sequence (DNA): TGCGCCAGCAGCCCCGGCCCCTCCGGACAGGGAAATGCCGGGGAGCTGTTTTTT. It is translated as CASSPGPSGQGNAGELFF.